This is a list of T cell receptor beta chains from one sample in a study of shared clonotypes between healthy human individuals. Generated by immunoSEQ multiplex PCR, the TCRdb table keeps only in-frame clones and is missing some. There are over 2 million clones in the sample; 85% to 95% occur only once, and roughly 0.13% lies in the top ten. The sample consisted of naive CD4+ T cells sorted from blood. The receptors were sampled from a young man in good health. Each CDR3 is given with its conserved first and last residue. Each record gives: D gene, J gene, clone size, V gene, CDR3 DNA, CDR3 protein. A D gene is named only where the DNA matches it firmly. Clone size, where shown, is once, few, many, or a class for clones that have expanded.

D: TRBD1
J: TRBJ1-1
size: -
V: TRBV5-1
DNA: TGCGCCAGCAGCCGCCTGGGACAGGGAAACACTGAAGCTTTCTTT
CDR3: CASSRLGQGNTEAFF

D: -
J: TRBJ1-2
size: -
V: TRBV10-3
DNA: TGTGCCATCAATCAGGGCGATGGCTACACCTTC
CDR3: CAINQGDGYTF

D: TRBD2
J: TRBJ2-1
size: -
V: TRBV7-8
DNA: TGTGCCAGCTCTGGACTAGCGGGAGTAGCTGAGCAGTTCTTC
CDR3: CASSGLAGVAEQFF

D: -
J: TRBJ2-5
size: -
V: TRBV7-2
DNA: TGTGCCAGCAGCCCAAATTCCTTCTGGGTGGAAGAGACCCAGTACTTC
CDR3: CASSPNSFWVEETQYF

D: -
J: TRBJ2-1
size: -
V: TRBV6-1
DNA: TGTGCCACCCGGAGGGATCCCTCCTACAATGAGCAGTTCTTC
CDR3: CATRRDPSYNEQFF

D: -
J: TRBJ2-2
size: -
V: TRBV6-5
DNA: TGTGCCAGCAGGACCGGGCGGGGCACCGGGGAGCTGTTTTTT
CDR3: CASRTGRGTGELFF

D: -
J: TRBJ1-3
size: -
V: TRBV2
DNA: TGTGCCAGCAGGCCGGACGTAGCCTCTGGAAACACCATATATTTT
CDR3: CASRPDVASGNTIYF

D: -
J: TRBJ1-1
size: -
V: TRBV6-1
DNA: TGTGCCAGCAGTGAAAAGAACACTGAAGCTTTCTTT
CDR3: CASSEKNTEAFF

D: TRBD1
J: TRBJ1-1
size: -
V: TRBV2
DNA: TGTGCCAGCAGTCGGACAGGGCTTGAAGCTTTCTTT
CDR3: CASSRTGLEAFF

D: TRBD2
J: TRBJ2-5
size: -
V: TRBV7-6
DNA: TGTGCCAGCAGCTCTACCCGGACTAGCGGGAGGGGTGGAGAGACCCAGTACTTC
CDR3: CASSSTRTSGRGGETQYF

D: -
J: TRBJ2-1
size: once
V: TRBV29-1
DNA: TGCAGCGTTGAAGCCCGAGGCTCCTACAATGAGCAGTTCTTC
CDR3: CSVEARGSYNEQFF

D: -
J: TRBJ1-6
size: -
V: TRBV7-9
DNA: TGTGCCAGCAGCTTAAAGCTCGGGAATTCACCCCTCCACTTT
CDR3: CASSLKLGNSPLHF

D: -
J: TRBJ2-3
size: -
V: TRBV7-3
DNA: TGTGCCAGCAGCGTCCGGGGCGAACGCACAGATACGCAGTATTTT
CDR3: CASSVRGERTDTQYF

D: -
J: TRBJ2-1
size: -
V: TRBV29-1
DNA: TGCAGCGTGGTCATGGGGTATGAGCAGTTCTTC
CDR3: CSVVMGYEQFF

D: -
J: TRBJ1-1
size: -
V: TRBV4-1
DNA: TGCGCCAGCAGCCAAGATCGGCCCCTCATGAACACTGAAGCTTTCTTT
CDR3: CASSQDRPLMNTEAFF

D: -
J: TRBJ2-3
size: -
V: TRBV7-6
DNA: TGTGCCAGCAGCCCCCGGTACGGAGATACAGATACGCAGTATTTT
CDR3: CASSPRYGDTDTQYF

D: -
J: TRBJ1-2
size: -
V: TRBV7-2
DNA: TGTGCCAGCAGCTTAGGTACAAATAACTATGGCTACACCTTC
CDR3: CASSLGTNNYGYTF

D: -
J: TRBJ2-2
size: -
V: TRBV19
DNA: TGTGCCACCCTCGGAGAGAGGGGGGCCTGGAACACCGGGGAGCTGTTTTTT
CDR3: CATLGERGAWNTGELFF

D: TRBD2
J: TRBJ2-3
size: -
V: TRBV2
DNA: TGTGCCAGCTCCTTGGGACTAGCGGGAGACTCGGGCACAGATACGCAGTATTTT
CDR3: CASSLGLAGDSGTDTQYF

D: -
J: TRBJ1-2
size: -
V: TRBV9
DNA: TGTGCCAGCAGCGTAGACACAGGGTTCTATGGCTACACCTTC
CDR3: CASSVDTGFYGYTF

D: -
J: TRBJ1-2
size: -
V: TRBV7-2
DNA: TGTGCCAGCAGCTTCCCTGAAGAGGGCTACACCTTC
CDR3: CASSFPEEGYTF

D: -
J: TRBJ2-7
size: -
V: TRBV4-1
DNA: TGCGCCAGCAGCCAAGAACTAGAGGTCAGGTGGGACGAGCAGTACTTC
CDR3: CASSQELEVRWDEQYF

D: -
J: TRBJ2-1
size: -
V: TRBV30
DNA: TGTGCCTGGAGTGCTCGGGATTATGAGCAGTTCTTC
CDR3: CAWSARDYEQFF

D: TRBD2
J: TRBJ2-1
size: -
V: TRBV4-1
DNA: TGCGCCAGCAGCCATCCGCGACTAGCGGGAGGGCCTAGGGATGAGCAGTTCTTC
CDR3: CASSHPRLAGGPRDEQFF

D: TRBD2
J: TRBJ2-5
size: -
V: TRBV7-2
DNA: TGTGCCAGCAGTCTGACTAGCCGGGAGACCCAGTACTTC
CDR3: CASSLTSRETQYF

D: -
J: TRBJ2-5
size: once
V: TRBV5-6
DNA: TGTGCCAGCAGCTTGGGGCGTTTCCAAGAGACCCAGTACTTC
CDR3: CASSLGRFQETQYF

D: TRBD1
J: TRBJ1-4
size: -
V: TRBV9
DNA: TGTGCCAGCAGCGTGGGACAGGGGGCTAGAGAAAAACTGTTTTTT
CDR3: CASSVGQGAREKLFF

D: -
J: TRBJ1-1
size: -
V: TRBV7-2
DNA: TGTGCCAGCAGCTTAGCGCGATTGAACGCCGCTGAAGCTTTCTTT
CDR3: CASSLARLNAAEAFF

D: -
J: TRBJ1-6
size: many
V: TRBV9
DNA: TGTGCCAGCAGCGCCCTCGGAGAGCCTAATTCACCCCTCCACTTT
CDR3: CASSALGEPNSPLHF

D: -
J: TRBJ2-5
size: -
V: TRBV20-1
DNA: TGCAGTGCTATAAATGGGGTGCCCCAGTACTTC
CDR3: CSAINGVPQYF

D: TRBD1
J: TRBJ2-4
size: -
V: TRBV6-6
DNA: TGTGCCAGCAGGTTGACAGGGGCGCCGGGGGAAGTTCAGTACTTC
CDR3: CASRLTGAPGEVQYF

D: -
J: TRBJ1-5
size: -
V: TRBV10-2
DNA: TGCGCCAGCAGTGGGGGGTATGGGGGAAGCAATCAGCCCCAGCATTTT
CDR3: CASSGGYGGSNQPQHF

D: -
J: TRBJ1-4
size: once
V: TRBV10-3
DNA: TGTGCCATCAGTGAGAGGCCGAATAATGAAAAACTGTTTTTT
CDR3: CAISERPNNEKLFF

D: TRBD2
J: TRBJ2-2
size: -
V: TRBV13
DNA: TGTGCCAGCAGCTACGGACTAGCGGGAGGAACCGGGGAGCTGTTTTTT
CDR3: CASSYGLAGGTGELFF

D: TRBD1
J: TRBJ2-4
size: -
V: TRBV29-1
DNA: TGCAGCGTGGGGACAGGAAACATTCAGTACTTC
CDR3: CSVGTGNIQYF

D: -
J: TRBJ2-7
size: -
V: TRBV30
DNA: TGTGCCTGGAGTGTAGGCCAGCAAACCTTTTCGGCTACCTACGAGCAGTACTTC
CDR3: CAWSVGQQTFSATYEQYF

D: TRBD1
J: TRBJ1-4
size: -
V: TRBV10-3
DNA: TGTGCCATCAGTGGGTCGGCAGGGGGAAGCGAAAAACTGTTTTTT
CDR3: CAISGSAGGSEKLFF